Shown below are 30 T cell receptor beta chains from a single sample sequenced in a study of OX40 agonist ivuxolimab in advanced cancers. Profiling relied on immunoSEQ multiplex PCR, and the TCRdb table lists in-frame clones only, not all of them. Of around 5,100 clones detected, less than 80% appear once; the ten largest clones hold more than 55%. Source: CD4+ or CD8+ T cells sorted from blood, taken in a trial of the OX40 agonist ivuxolimab. These receptors originate from an adult with an advanced solid tumor such as melanoma, head and neck, liver or kidney cancer.

This CDR3 reads CASSPRGGRVREQYF. The CDR3 DNA reads TGTGCCAGCAGCCCACGGGGCGGGAGAGTCAGGGAGCAGTACTTC. This chain joins TRBV11-1 and TRBJ2-7, with TRBD2 identical over 7 bases. V was clipped by 5 bases and J by 7 bases; unmatched bases: 14. The CDR3 is 15 amino acids. Germline CDR1 is SGHAT and CDR2 is FQDESV (reference sequence).

This clone has more than one count but fewer than ten. The chain has TRBV4-1 and TRBJ2-2; TRBD2 is a possible D gene (6 bases). Germline CDR1 reads MGHRA; CDR2 reads YSYEKL. CDR3 length: 18 amino acids. Trimming left V 1 base short and J 0 bases short, with 15 bases between. CDR3 bases: TGCGCCAGCAGCCAAGTCGCGACAGCGGGCCCGAACACCGGGGAGCTGTTTTTT. Protein product: CASSQVATAGPNTGELFF.

This chain uses TRBV9 with TRBJ2-1, with D tentatively TRBD1 (5 bases). V gave up 6 bases and J gave up 6 bases, with 19 bases separating them. CDR3 length equals 15 residues. CDR1 is SGDLS, CDR2 YYNGEE, per germline. The CDR3 bases are TGTGCCAGCACTTCAATAGGTATAGGGGTCAATGAGCAGTTCTTC. Translating it yields CASTSIGIGVNEQFF. Using reference TRBV9 and TRBJ2-1 for the parts outside the CDR3, the full variable domain is DSGVTQTPKHLITATGQRVTLRCSPRSGDLSVYWYQQSLDQGLQFLIQYYNGEERAKGNILERFSAQQFPDLHSELNLSSLELGDSALYFCASTSIGIGVNEQFFGPGTRLTVL.

In this sample, this clone turned up once. The chain combines TRBV9 with TRBJ2-3; D unclear. The length of the CDR3 is 13 residues. Looked up from germline, CDR1 is SGDLS and CDR2 is YYNGEE. Trimming left V 1 base short and J 4 bases short, with 7 bases between. CDR3: CASSVKMADTQYF. The CDR3 nucleotides are TGTGCCAGCAGCGTAAAGATGGCAGATACGCAGTATTTT.

The gene calls are TRBV6-5 and TRBJ2-1; 7 nucleotides line up with TRBD2. J was trimmed by 2 bases and V by 0 bases; bases with no gene match: 1. The CDR3 runs 15 residues. Germline lookup yields CDR1 MNHEY and CDR2 SVGAGI. CDR3 DNA: TGTGCCAGCAGTTACTCGGGGGGGACCTACAATGAGCAGTTCTTC. It codes for CASSYSGGTYNEQFF.

The V and J genes are TRBV28 and TRBJ2-1; no clear D gene. The ends were cut back, 6 bases at V and 4 bases at J, with 19 bases in the middle. Germline loops: CDR1 MDHEN, CDR2 SYDVKM. The CDR3 has 16 residues. The CDR3: CASSHRIQFLYNEQFF. CDR3 DNA: TGTGCCAGCAGCCACCGGATACAGTTCCTTTACAATGAGCAGTTCTTC.

The CDR3 DNA follows: TGTGCCTGGAGTGTAGGAGGGGGAATGATGGAGCAGTACTTC. This sequence encodes CAWSVGGGMMEQYF. The genes are TRBV30 and TRBJ2-7; D may correspond to TRBD1 or TRBD2 (6 bases each). The V end was cut by 0 bases, the J end by 7 bases, with 16 bases between. This CDR3 is built from 14 residues. Looked up from germline, CDR1 is GTSNPN and CDR2 is SVGIG (reference sequence).

V is TRBV4-2 and J is TRBJ2-5; TRBD2 is a possible D gene (6 bases). Germline CDR1 LGHNA, CDR2 YNFKEQ. Trimming stripped 0 bases from V and 0 bases from J, with 14 bases between. CDR3 size: 17 residues. The DNA for the CDR3 is TGTGCCAGCAGCCAAGATCTTGTGCGGGGATACCAAGAGACCCAGTACTTC. As protein: CASSQDLVRGYQETQYF.

This clone came up a few times. The chain joins TRBV5-6 to TRBJ1-2; D is unclear. Between the trimmed V and J ends, which lost 0 bases and 4 bases, there was a span of 13 bases. CDR1 and CDR2 (germline): SGHDT, YYEEEE. CDR3 length: 15 residues. CDR3 amino acids: CASSLAVGRPYGYTF. CDR3 nucleotides: TGTGCCAGCAGCTTGGCCGTCGGGAGACCCTATGGCTACACCTTC.

This clone has only a few counts. The rearrangement uses TRBV7-2 and TRBJ2-5; 7 nucleotides line up with TRBD1. The CDR3 sequence is 17 residues long. Trimming removed 5 bases from V and 5 bases from J; junction bases left unmatched: 17. Per germline, CDR1 SGHTA and CDR2 FQGNSA. The chain's CDR3 is CASSAATGPGGRETQYF. In DNA form, the CDR3 reads TGTGCCAGCAGCGCAGCGACAGGGCCTGGCGGTAGGGAGACCCAGTACTTC.

V and J are TRBV2 and TRBJ2-7; TRBD1 agrees at 9 bases. This CDR3 has 13 residues. The germline V gene has CDR1 SNHLY and CDR2 FYNNEI. Germline trimming cut 11 bases from V and 4 bases from J; bases unmatched to any gene: 9. CDR3 residues: CAGTGGNRYEQYF. CDR3 in DNA: TGTGCCGGTACAGGGGGCAATCGGTACGAGCAGTACTTC.

The chain couples TRBV28 to TRBJ1-2; 9 positions match TRBD1. The CDR3 runs to 16 residues. V shed 11 bases and J 1 base; nucleotides not matched to a gene: 14. From germline, CDR1 is MDHEN and CDR2 SYDVKM. The CDR3 nucleotides are TGTGCCGTCGGGTCCAATACAGGGGGCCTTAACTATGGCTACACCTTC. The encoded protein is CAVGSNTGGLNYGYTF.

The J gene is TRBJ2-7, the V gene TRBV7-8; no definite D call. The CDR3 runs to 16 residues. With 5 bases removed from V and 2 bases from J, the gap between germline ends came to 19 bases. Germline assignment: CDR1 SGHVS and CDR2 FQNEAQ. The CDR3 here is CASSQLPDVRTYEQYF. CDR3 bases: TGTGCCAGCAGCCAGCTCCCCGATGTTAGGACCTACGAGCAGTACTTC.

A single count supports this clone. The chain links TRBV7-8 to TRBJ1-4, with D unresolved. V was clipped by 1 base and J by 1 base, with 10 bases between them. Looked up from germline, CDR1 is SGHVS and CDR2 is FQNEAQ. There are 16 residues in the CDR3. The CDR3 DNA sequence: TGTGCCAGCAGCTTAGACCCCGGGGTAACTAATGAAAAACTGTTTTTT. This translates into CASSLDPGVTNEKLFF. Together with reference TRBV7-8 and TRBJ1-4, the CDR3 gives the full variable domain: GAGVSQSPRYKVAKRGQDVALRCDPISGHVSLFWYQQALGQGPEFLTYFQNEAQLDKSGLPSDRFFAERPEGSVSTLKIQRTQQEDSAVYLCASSLDPGVTNEKLFFGSGTQLSVL.

This clone is a singleton in its sample. This chain joins TRBV7-6 and TRBJ2-5; no clear D gene. Trimming removed 1 base from V and 2 bases from J, with 8 bases in between. The CDR3 runs to 14 residues. Germline CDR1 is SGHVS and CDR2 is FNYEAQ. The CDR3 sequence is CASSLVGIQETQYF. For the CDR3, the DNA is TGTGCCAGCAGCTTAGTGGGGATTCAAGAGACCCAGTACTTC.

The chain is built from TRBV7-8 and TRBJ2-2; TRBD1 aligns across 11 bases. The germline V gene has CDR1 SGHVS and CDR2 FQNEAQ. V gave up 5 bases and J gave up 4 bases; unmatched junction bases: 12. The CDR3 covers 18 residues. This chain's CDR3 is CASSPFDGQGAFTGELFF. CDR3 coding DNA: TGTGCCAGCAGCCCGTTCGATGGACAGGGGGCTTTCACCGGGGAGCTGTTTTTT. Filled out from reference TRBV7-8 and TRBJ2-2, the complete variable domain reads GAGVSQSPRYKVAKRGQDVALRCDPISGHVSLFWYQQALGQGPEFLTYFQNEAQLDKSGLPSDRFFAERPEGSVSTLKIQRTQQEDSAVYLCASSPFDGQGAFTGELFFGEGSRLTVL.

The chain couples TRBV11-2 to TRBJ1-1; 8 nucleotides align to TRBD1. There are 14 residues in the CDR3. Trimming at V came to 1 base and at J to 4 bases, leaving 2 bases not matched to a gene. The V gene's germline CDR1 is SGHAT and CDR2 FQNNGV. The CDR3, as DNA: TGTGCCAGCAGCTTAGGGACAGGGAGCACTGAAGCTTTCTTT. This gives the protein CASSLGTGSTEAFF.

This clone has more than one count but fewer than ten. V and J are TRBV7-3 and TRBJ2-7, with 9 nucleotides matching TRBD2. The CDR3 spans 14 residues. The trim removed 5 bases at V and 7 bases at J, leaving 9 bases unmatched. Germline V gene sequence: CDR1 SGHTA, CDR2 FQGTGA. CDR3 loop: CASSAGTSLWEQYF. The CDR3 nucleotides are TGTGCCAGCAGCGCCGGGACTAGCCTTTGGGAGCAGTACTTC.

The V call is TRBV27, the J call TRBJ1-1; 7 nucleotides line up with TRBD1. After removal of 4 bases from V and 6 bases from J, the junction contained 5 bases not matched to a gene. The CDR3 consists of 13 residues. The germline V gene has CDR1 MNHEY and CDR2 SMNVEV (reference sequence). CDR3 region: CASSSYRGPEAFF. Written as DNA, the CDR3 is TGTGCCAGCAGTTCGTACAGGGGTCCTGAAGCTTTCTTT.

The J gene is TRBJ1-1, the V gene TRBV19; D unclear. Trimming took off 10 bases at V and 1 base at J, with 19 bases between the two ends. CDR1 is LNHDA and CDR2 is SQIVND in the germline V gene (reference sequence). The CDR3 extends over 15 amino acids. The CDR3 nucleotides are TGTGCCACCTCGTGGGGAGGCGCTCCGAACACTGAAGCTTTCTTT. This encodes CATSWGGAPNTEAFF.

The rearrangement joins TRBV30 to TRBJ2-3, with a possible D match to TRBD2 (5 bases). Trimming took 0 bases from V and 4 from J, leaving 11 bases between them. There are 14 residues in the CDR3. Germline assignment: CDR1 GTSNPN and CDR2 SVGIG (reference sequence). The CDR3 DNA is TGTGCCTGGAGTGTACTGGCGGGCCCAGATACGCAGTATTTT. Translated, it gives CAWSVLAGPDTQYF.

Details on this clone: Different DNA sequences within this sample yield the same CDR3. DNA for the CDR3: TGTGCCAGCAGTTACTCCGGCTATGGCTACACCTTC. Residues: CASSYSGYGYTF. J is TRBJ1-2 and V is TRBV6-5; D unresolved. Trimming cost V 0 bases and J 4 bases, with 3 bases left between them. There are 12 residues in the CDR3. Germline CDR1 reads MNHEY; CDR2 reads SVGAGI.

This chain uses TRBV9 with TRBJ2-1; no firm D call. CDR1 is SGDLS and CDR2 is YYNGEE in the germline V gene. V shed 0 bases and J shed 0 bases, with 13 bases lying between them. CDR3 length: 17 amino acids. CDR3 coding DNA: TGTGCCAGCAGCGTAGCTGACACAGCTAGCTCCTACAATGAGCAGTTCTTC. It is translated as CASSVADTASSYNEQFF.

The chain employs TRBV7-6 and TRBJ1-1; the D gene is possibly TRBD1 (5 bases). Germline lookup yields CDR1 SGHVS and CDR2 FNYEAQ. The CDR3 totals 14 residues. With 0 bases removed from V and 8 bases from J, the gap between germline ends came to 13 bases. CDR3 sequence reads: CASSLAVDIAEAFF. In DNA form, the CDR3 reads TGTGCCAGCAGCTTAGCGGTGGACATCGCAGAAGCTTTCTTT. Full variable domain (rest looked up from reference TRBV7-6 and TRBJ1-1): GAGVSQSPRYKVTKRGQDVALRCDPISGHVSLYWYRQALGQGPEFLTYFNYEAQQDKSGLPNDRFSAERPEGSISTLTIQRTEQRDSAMYRCASSLAVDIAEAFFGQGTRLTVV.

The chain combines TRBV7-2 with TRBJ1-1; weak D call: TRBD1 (5 bases). The CDR3 is 13 amino acids. Trimming shortened V by 1 base and J by 10 bases, and 13 bases separated the two germline ends. CDR1 and CDR2 (germline): SGHTA, FQGNSA. CDR3 DNA sequence: TGTGCCAGCAGCTTAGGTCCCAGGGAGGGAGCTTTCTTT. It yields the protein CASSLGPREGAFF.

The chain recombines TRBV6-1 with TRBJ1-1; D unresolved. V dropped 7 bases and J dropped 4 bases, with 7 bases sitting between them. CDR1 and CDR2 (germline): MNHNS, SASEGT. This CDR3 is 11 amino acids long. The DNA for the CDR3 is TGTGCCAGCAACCTCCCCACTGAAGCTTTCTTT. Protein: CASNLPTEAFF.

The V call is TRBV7-9, the J call TRBJ2-5, with D maybe TRBD2 (5 bases). The CDR3 covers 17 residues. The V end lost 5 bases, the J end lost 0 bases, and 19 bases lay between the germline ends. Germline CDR1 reads SEHNR; CDR2 reads FQNEAQ (reference sequence). CDR3 sequence (DNA): TGTGCCAGCAGCCCCGAGCGGAGGCTCCCTCACCAAGAGACCCAGTACTTC. Encoded protein: CASSPERRLPHQETQYF.

V is TRBV18 and J is TRBJ2-2, with D maybe TRBD2 (6 bases). From germline, CDR1 is KGHSH and CDR2 LQKENI. The length of the CDR3 is 14 residues. The V and J ends lost 4 bases and 5 bases respectively, with 11 bases between them. The CDR3 here is CASSHSAGTGELFF. The CDR3 DNA reads TGTGCCAGCTCACACTCAGCGGGTACCGGGGAGCTGTTTTTT.

The V and J genes are TRBV7-9 and TRBJ1-1; D remains unclear. The ends were cut back, 1 base at V and 8 bases at J, with 11 bases in the middle. From germline, CDR1 is SEHNR and CDR2 FQNEAQ (reference sequence). This CDR3 has 13 amino acids. In DNA, the CDR3 is TGTGCCAGCAGCTTAGGATCCGGGAGAGAAGCTTTCTTT. It specifies CASSLGSGREAFF.

This clone was seen a few times. This rearrangement joins TRBV6-5 to TRBJ1-1, with D tentatively TRBD1 (6 bases). The CDR3 contains 13 residues. Between the trimmed V and J ends, which lost 5 bases and 3 bases, there was a span of 10 bases. Germline CDR1 reads MNHEY; CDR2 reads SVGAGI. The CDR3 DNA follows: TGTGCCAGCAGTGCAGGGGCTCACACTGAAGCTTTCTTT. It translates to CASSAGAHTEAFF.